Below, 21 T cell receptor beta chains from the same sample are listed, as sequenced in a study of CXCR3-negative and CXCR3-positive naive CD8 T cells. TRB cDNA libraries were made by UMI-labeled 5' RACE. TCRdb re-called the 5' RACE reads and catalogs CDR3 proteins one per entry, DNA excluded. This sample contains over 35,000 distinct CDR3 sequences. Sequencing used naive CXCR3- CD8+ T cells from blood. Subset described: CD45RO-CCR7+CD27+CD95- naive CD8+ T cells lacking CXCR3 (TNR3-). Source of these receptors: a human donor in good health. Some clones in this sample may be carry-over from other donors' samples.

This chain links TRBV4-2 with TRBJ1-4. Germline V CDR1 and CDR2: LGHNA, YNFKEQ. The CDR3 runs to 15 residues. CDR3 amino acids: CASSQEGATNEKLFF.

This chain connects TRBV28 to TRBJ1-1. CDR1 is MDHEN and CDR2 is SYDVKM in the germline V gene. The CDR3 runs 11 residues. CDR3 sequence: CASSPGRKAFF.

The V and J genes are TRBV7-2 and TRBJ2-1; TCRdb picks TRBD1, but there is no DNA to check that call. CDR3 size: 16 residues. CDR1 and CDR2 from the germline V gene are SGHTA and FQGNSA. This CDR3 reads CASSLYWDRAYNEQFF.

The V and J genes are TRBV20-1 and TRBJ1-4; there is no DNA to check the TCRdb D call of TRBD1. The CDR3 sequence is 16 residues long. The V gene's germline CDR1 is DFQATT and CDR2 SNEGSKA (reference sequence). The CDR3 loop is CSARAAGTTTNEKLFF.

CDR3 sequence reads: CASSGGLNTEAFF. The gene calls are TRBV7-6 and TRBJ1-1; as DNA is missing, the TRBD1 call by TCRdb cannot be tested. In germline, CDR1 is SGHVS, CDR2 FNYEAQ. This CDR3 has 13 amino acids.

The CDR3 loop reads CASSLDGTGTDTQYF. The genes are TRBV5-1 and TRBJ2-3; the TCRdb call, TRBD1, lacks DNA for checking. The germline gives CDR1 SGHRS, CDR2 YFSETQ. This CDR3 is built from 15 residues.

The chain carries TRBV12-3 or TRBV12-4 and TRBJ1-2; TCRdb designates TRBD1, a call that cannot be tested without DNA. The length of the CDR3 is 15 residues. CDR3: CASSAGLRDNYGYTF.

The CDR3 protein is CATSRAERTTDTQYF. This chain uses TRBV15 with TRBJ2-3; TCRdb calls TRBD2, which cannot be checked without DNA. The CDR3 length is 15 residues. The V gene's germline CDR1 is LNHNV and CDR2 YYDKDF (reference sequence).

The J gene is TRBJ2-7, the V gene TRBV6-2 or TRBV6-3. There are 14 residues in the CDR3. CDR1 and CDR2 (germline): MNHEY, SVGEGT. The CDR3 sequence is CASSPSENSYEQYF.

J is TRBJ1-6 and V is TRBV12-3 or TRBV12-4; no DNA is available, so the TRBD1 call from TCRdb remains unchecked. CDR3 length: 14 amino acids. This CDR3 reads CASRGGSYNSPLHF.

V gene TRBV25-1 combines with J gene TRBJ2-7; as DNA is missing, the TRBD1 call by TCRdb cannot be tested. The CDR3 length is 14 residues. CDR1 and CDR2 (germline): MGHDK, SYGVNS. The CDR3 loop reads CASSEWGTNYEQYF.

This chain connects TRBV7-9 to TRBJ1-2; TCRdb returns TRBD1, unconfirmable since there is no DNA. In germline, CDR1 is SEHNR, CDR2 FQNEAQ (reference sequence). The CDR3 has 17 amino acids. This CDR3 reads CASSLARNRGPNYGYTF.

The rearrangement links TRBV6-2 or TRBV6-3 to TRBJ2-7; no DNA is available, so the TRBD1 call from TCRdb remains unchecked. Germline-derived CDR1 and CDR2 are MNHEY and SVGEGT. The CDR3 has 15 amino acids. CDR3 region: CASSPETGQYYEQYF.

This sequence joins TRBV13 and TRBJ2-7; absent DNA, TCRdb's TRBD1 call cannot be checked. The germline CDR1 and CDR2 sequences are PRHDT and FYEKMQ (reference sequence). The CDR3 spans 16 residues. The CDR3 sequence is CASSYSGTGLAYEQYF.

The V and J genes are TRBV9 and TRBJ2-1; checking the TCRdb D call of TRBD1 is not possible without DNA. This CDR3 contains 17 residues. Germline V gene data show CDR1 as SGDLS and CDR2 as YYNGEE. CDR3 residues: CASSVASSGGFHNEQFF.

The V call is TRBV28, the J call TRBJ2-4; no DNA is available, so the TRBD2 call from TCRdb remains unchecked. The CDR3 runs 17 residues. Germline-derived CDR1 and CDR2 are MDHEN and SYDVKM. The CDR3: CASSLDQLELTKNIQYF.

This sequence joins TRBV7-9 and TRBJ2-5; TCRdb returns TRBD1, unconfirmable since there is no DNA. Looked up from germline, CDR1 is SEHNR and CDR2 is FQNEAQ (reference sequence). CDR3 length: 13 amino acids. CDR3: CASRLPGAETQYF.

V usage is TRBV4-3 and J usage is TRBJ1-1; the D gene TCRdb calls, TRBD1, cannot be checked with no DNA. Looked up from germline, CDR1 is LGHNA and CDR2 is YSLEER. The CDR3 covers 14 residues. The CDR3 loop is CASSQYREMSEAFF.

The chain combines TRBV5-1 with TRBJ2-1; the TCRdb D gene call, TRBD2, has no DNA to confirm it. Germline-derived CDR1 and CDR2 are SGHRS and YFSETQ. The length of the CDR3 is 17 residues. The CDR3 loop is CASSETGGRTADNEQFF.

The chain couples TRBV5-6 to TRBJ1-2; absent DNA, TCRdb's TRBD1 call cannot be checked. This CDR3 has 13 amino acids. The germline CDR1 and CDR2 sequences are SGHDT and YYEEEE. The CDR3 here is CASSAGWNYGYTF.

This rearrangement joins TRBV20-1 to TRBJ2-7; TCRdb proposes TRBD1, but this gene call is untestable without DNA. This CDR3 is built from 13 residues. The germline gives CDR1 DFQATT, CDR2 SNEGSKA (reference sequence). CDR3: CSAAGDRVYEQYF.